A selection of T cell receptor beta chains follows, all from one sample in a study of T cell responses to AZD1222 COVID-19 vaccine. Profiled with immunoSEQ multiplex PCR; TCRdb holds only in-frame clones, not every one. This sample carries about 170,000 clones, around 91% of them seen once, and the ten largest clones take 6.9%. Sample: peripheral blood, taken on day 0 of AZD1222 vaccination. The receptor set was obtained from an adult in good health. CDR3s include the opening cysteine and the closing phenylalanine or tryptophan. The order of the fields is clone size, J gene, V gene, D gene, CDR3 length, CDR3 protein, CDR3 DNA. A D gene is named only where the DNA matches it firmly. Size tells how often a clone was seen (once, few, many) or the class of an expanded clone, and some rows leave it out.

>once|TRBJ2-1|TRBV4-3|TRBD1|18
CASSQLRPGQGARNEQFF
TGCGCCAGCAGCCAACTCAGGCCGGGACAGGGGGCTCGGAATGAGCAGTTCTTC
>.|TRBJ2-7|TRBV3-1/TRBV3-2|.|14
CASSRAGQNYEQYF
TGTGCCAGCAGCCGAGCAGGACAGAACTACGAGCAGTACTTC
>once|TRBJ2-5|TRBV5-1|TRBD2|16
CASSTYGGAPQETQYF
TGCGCCAGCAGCACCTACGGGGGGGCCCCCCAAGAGACCCAGTACTTC
>few|TRBJ2-7|TRBV10-1|TRBD2|15
CASSESSGANYEQYF
TGCGCCAGCAGTGAGTCTAGCGGGGCCAACTACGAGCAGTACTTC
>.|TRBJ2-3|TRBV18|TRBD2|16
CASSSDSGVEADTQYF
TGTGCCAGCTCATCAGACAGCGGGGTCGAGGCAGATACGCAGTATTTT
>.|TRBJ1-4|TRBV7-2|.|13
CASSSPPNEKLFF
TGTGCCAGCAGCTCACCACCAAATGAAAAACTGTTTTTT
>.|TRBJ1-1|TRBV7-9|.|13
CASSLNGNTEAFF
TGTGCCAGCAGCTTGAATGGGAACACTGAAGCTTTCTTT
>once|TRBJ1-2|TRBV6-1|.|13
CASSEAPGLGYTF
TGTGCCAGCAGTGAAGCTCCGGGGCTCGGCTACACCTTC
>.|TRBJ1-5|TRBV15|TRBD1|17
CATSRDFFTGGNQPQHF
TGTGCCACCAGCAGAGACTTTTTCACAGGGGGCAATCAGCCCCAGCATTTT
>once|TRBJ1-1|TRBV4-1|.|16
CASSRGSGLLNTEAFF
TGCGCCAGCAGCCGGGGGAGTGGGTTGTTGAACACTGAAGCTTTCTTT
>.|TRBJ2-7|TRBV27|.|13
CATTDRSSYEQYF
TGTGCCACCACGGACCGTAGCTCCTACGAGCAGTACTTC
>.|TRBJ1-2|TRBV5-1|.|18
CASSLSTTGPTGHAGYTF
TGCGCCAGCAGCTTGAGTACAACAGGGCCCACCGGCCACGCTGGCTACACCTTC
>few|TRBJ2-5|TRBV6-5|.|15
CASSYGQGTGETQYF
TGTGCCAGCAGTTACGGTCAGGGGACGGGGGAGACCCAGTACTTC
>.|TRBJ1-1|TRBV4-2|TRBD1|17
CASSRDSGPLMNTEAFF
TGTGCCAGCAGCCGGGACAGCGGACCCCTCATGAACACTGAAGCTTTCTTT
>.|TRBJ2-7|TRBV5-1|.|15
CASSFEGREWEEQYF
TGCGCCAGCAGCTTCGAAGGAAGGGAGTGGGAGGAGCAGTACTTC
>.|TRBJ2-1|TRBV27|.|13
CASRVTSYNEQFF
TGTGCCAGCAGAGTGACTAGTTACAATGAGCAGTTCTTC
>.|TRBJ2-5|TRBV4-3|TRBD2|19
CASSQDRSSGGIGGETQYF
TGCGCCAGCAGCCAAGATCGGTCTAGCGGGGGGATCGGGGGAGAGACCCAGTACTTC
>few|TRBJ1-6|TRBV27|.|12
CASTISGSPLHF
TGTGCCAGCACGATTTCAGGGTCACCCCTCCACTTT
>.|TRBJ2-1|TRBV4-3|.|14
CASSQDKGLNEQFF
TGCGCCAGCAGCCAAGATAAGGGTCTGAATGAGCAGTTCTTC
>.|TRBJ1-5|TRBV28|.|13
CASSSVGARPQHF
TGTGCCAGCAGTTCCGTCGGGGCGCGGCCCCAGCATTTT
>.|TRBJ2-2|TRBV5-4|.|15
CASSLITGRSGELFF
TGTGCCAGCAGCTTAATCACAGGGCGGTCCGGGGAGCTGTTTTTT
>.|TRBJ2-5|TRBV4-1|TRBD2|15
CASSQVGTTQETQYF
TGCGCCAGCAGCCAAGTAGGGACTACACAAGAGACCCAGTACTTC
>.|TRBJ1-5|TRBV6-5|.|14
CASSYMGGNQPQHF
TGTGCCAGCAGTTACATGGGGGGCAATCAGCCCCAGCATTTT
>.|TRBJ2-4|TRBV19|TRBD1|18
CASSIALPGTGLKNIQYF
TGTGCCAGTAGTATAGCTCTTCCTGGGACAGGGCTCAAAAACATTCAGTACTTC
>.|TRBJ1-5|TRBV19|.|12
CASSLQDQPQHF
TGTGCCAGTAGTCTCCAGGATCAGCCCCAGCATTTT
>.|TRBJ1-4|TRBV7-9|.|16
CASSPVLAEVNEKLFF
TGTGCCAGCAGCCCCGTACTGGCGGAGGTCAATGAAAAACTGTTTTTT
>.|TRBJ1-1|TRBV9|.|13
CASSVDRRTEAFF
TGTGCCAGCAGCGTAGACAGGAGAACTGAAGCTTTCTTT
>.|TRBJ1-1|TRBV9|.|17
CASSAEGEAALNTEAFF
TGTGCCAGCAGCGCCGAGGGGGAGGCAGCTTTAAACACTGAAGCTTTCTTT
>.|TRBJ2-2|TRBV27|.|15
CASSLGGTNTGELFF
TGTGCCAGCAGTTTGGGTGGAACCAACACCGGGGAGCTGTTTTTT
>once|TRBJ2-6|TRBV7-2|TRBD2|19
CASSSKLAGGTSGANVLTF
TGTGCCAGCAGTTCGAAACTAGCGGGGGGGACTTCTGGGGCCAACGTCCTGACTTTC
>.|TRBJ2-5|TRBV3-1/TRBV3-2|.|12
CASSQGKETQYF
TGTGCCAGCAGCCAAGGGAAAGAGACCCAGTACTTC
>.|TRBJ2-7|TRBV6-5|TRBD1|15
CASRDTGDPSYEQYF
TGTGCCAGCAGAGACACAGGGGATCCGAGCTACGAGCAGTACTTC
>.|TRBJ1-2|TRBV11-1|.|13
CASSLNGVYGYTF
TGTGCCAGCAGCTTAAACGGAGTCTATGGCTACACCTTC
>.|TRBJ2-1|TRBV12-5|TRBD2|17
CASGPGLAGFADNEQFF
TGTGCTAGTGGTCCTGGACTAGCGGGGTTTGCCGATAATGAGCAGTTCTTC
>.|TRBJ2-7|TRBV6-2/TRBV6-3|.|14
CASTPLADSYEQYF
TGTGCCAGCACCCCGTTGGCAGATAGCTACGAGCAGTACTTC
>few|TRBJ2-1|TRBV2|.|13
CASSVRLDNEQFF
TGTGCCAGCAGTGTGCGGCTAGACAATGAGCAGTTCTTC
>once|TRBJ2-7|TRBV7-6|.|14
CASSFKDSTYEQYF
TGTGCCAGCAGCTTTAAGGACAGTACCTACGAGCAGTACTTC
>.|TRBJ1-6|TRBV14|.|12
CASSYAGGPLHF
TGTGCCAGCAGCTATGCGGGGGGACCCCTCCACTTT
>.|TRBJ1-2|TRBV2|.|14
CASRDAVRQFGYTF
TGTGCCAGCAGGGACGCGGTACGGCAGTTTGGCTACACCTTC
>.|TRBJ1-1|TRBV12-3/TRBV12-4|.|12
CASSLANTEAFF
TGTGCCAGCAGTTTAGCTAACACTGAAGCTTTCTTT
>.|TRBJ1-2|TRBV3-1/TRBV3-2|.|13
CASSQKSGGSDTF
TGTGCCAGCAGCCAAAAATCTGGCGGCTCAGACACCTTC
>.|TRBJ2-1|TRBV6-5|TRBD2|15
CASSYNSGVANEQFF
TGTGCCAGCAGTTACAATAGCGGGGTGGCTAATGAGCAGTTCTTC
>.|TRBJ1-2|TRBV6-5|.|13
CASRGRGNYGYTF
TGTGCCAGCAGAGGACGGGGTAACTATGGCTACACCTTC
>.|TRBJ1-1|TRBV5-1|.|17
CASSLDVPSQGGTEAFF
TGCGCCAGCAGCTTGGATGTACCCAGTCAAGGTGGCACTGAAGCTTTCTTT
>.|TRBJ2-1|TRBV29-1|TRBD2|14
CSVRLAGGYNEQFF
TGCAGCGTCCGACTAGCGGGGGGATACAATGAGCAGTTCTTC
>.|TRBJ2-1|TRBV4-1|TRBD1|17
CASSQRTGTAGTDEQFF
TGCGCCAGCAGCCAGCGGACCGGGACAGCTGGTACGGATGAGCAGTTCTTC
>.|TRBJ2-3|TRBV4-3|.|15
CASSQDRGAADTQYF
TGCGCCAGCAGCCAAGATCGGGGGGCTGCAGATACGCAGTATTTT
>once|TRBJ1-5|TRBV27|.|16
CASNPPPAGSGQPQHF
TGTGCCAGCAACCCACCTCCCGCGGGAAGTGGGCAGCCCCAGCATTTT
>.|TRBJ1-4|TRBV6-5|TRBD1|14
CASRGTGDGEKLFF
TGTGCCAGCAGGGGGACAGGGGATGGCGAAAAACTGTTTTTT